Sequencing of this T cell receptor (beta chain) was carried out in a study of OX40 agonist ivuxolimab in advanced cancers. Broadly, across the study: Ivuxolimab was a fully human IgG2 agonistic monoclonal antibody targeting the costimulatory receptor OX40 (CD134). Intravenous ivuxolimab was administered to patients every 2 weeks at six dose levels: 0.01, 0.1, 0.3, 1.5, 3 and 10 mg/kg. Of the approximately 50 dose-escalation patients, hepatocellular carcinoma was present in roughly 19, melanoma in approximately 15, renal cell carcinoma in 9 and head and neck cancer in 9. In the dose-escalation cohort, around four fifths of patients were male, and the mean age was approximately 60 years with a range of about 20 to 79. Patients were allowed to have had prior anti-PD-1, anti-PD-L1 or anti-CTLA-4 therapy, and approximately 40% of the dose-escalation patients had previously received checkpoint inhibitors. Three dose-escalation patients achieved partial responses, one with hepatocellular carcinoma and two with cutaneous melanoma. Peripheral TCRbeta sequencing was intended to test whether TCR sequence diversity was altered and clonal T-cell expansion was caused by ivuxolimab. The paper covers the monotherapy dose-escalation part of the phase I ivuxolimab trial, which included N of about 50 patients.

Patients with autoimmune disease history or receiving systemic immunosuppression were excluded from the trial. Peripheral blood for TCR sequencing was collected from all dose cohorts at baseline, on cycle 4 day 1, and on cycle 7 day 1. Samples came from an open-label, multicenter, first-in-human phase I dose-escalation trial of ivuxolimab. Adults with locally advanced or metastatic melanoma, renal cell carcinoma, hepatocellular carcinoma or head and neck squamous cell carcinoma were enrolled in the trial. Before TCR sequencing, CD4+ T cells and CD8+ T cells from peripheral blood were sorted into separate populations. Genomic DNA was isolated from the sorted cells so that the TCRbeta CDR3 region could be sequenced. The immunoSEQ Assay was used for sequencing of TCRbeta CDR3 regions. TCRdb holds this immuneACCESS table with in-frame rearrangements only. Some clones are missing; in checked studies, unresolved V genes explain under half, and the rest has no known cause. This sample comprises 95,000 to 100,000 clones, about four fifths of them detected only once. The ten most abundant clones make up around 1.6% of the sample.

Overall study results and their limits: Low levels of normalized T-cell clonal expansion were also seen in some nonresponding patients. On average, CD8+ T cells showed more expanded clones than CD4+ T cells after ivuxolimab. In the 0.1-3.0 mg/kg groups, partial responders were among the patients with the lowest normalized peripheral clonal expansion, particularly in CD8+ T cells. Clonal expansion of both CD4+ and CD8+ blood T cells was observed from baseline to week 6 at doses 0.1 to 3.0 mg/kg. Which antigens the clonally expanded peripheral T cells were specific for was not determined.

Looking up the germline V gene yields CDR1 SNHLY and CDR2 FYNNEI. From its cysteine to its phenylalanine, the CDR3 spans 16 amino acids. The kept DNA is CDR3 alone, 48 bases in frame from the first base. V is clipped by 2 bases and J by 1 base, and the sequence between their germline boundaries is 12 bases long. Details on this clone: Its recognized antigen is unknown. No much larger clone exists at a distance of one base, and base qualities are not known.

The sequence was collected from an adult with an advanced solid tumor such as melanoma, head and neck, liver or kidney cancer. Recombination joined TRBV2 with TRBJ1-5, with no D gene named confidently. This material consisted of CD4+ or CD8+ T cells sorted from blood, taken in a trial of the OX40 agonist ivuxolimab. The sequence in DNA is TGTGCCAGCAGTGAAAGGCCCCCTAGGAGCAATCAGCCCCAGCATTTT. It codes for CASSERPPRSNQPQHF. The CDR3 plus the reference TRBV2 and TRBJ1-5 genes for the other parts give the full variable domain: EPEVTQTPSHQVTQMGQEVILRCVPISNHLYFYWYRQILGQKVEFLVSFYNNEISEKSEIFDDQFSVERPDGSNFTLKIRSTKLEDSAMYFCASSERPPRSNQPQHFGDGTRLSIL.